These 30 T cell receptor beta chains were sequenced from one sample in a study of blood T cell repertoires in COVID-19. Only in-frame clones appear in the TCRdb table, and some are missing; sequencing was by immunoSEQ multiplex PCR. The top ten clones hold about 2.5% of a sample with 300,000 to 350,000 clones, roughly 90% of them seen once. Sequencing input: peripheral blood. These receptors were taken from a man aged 18 to 29 with active or convalescent COVID-19.

The chain carries TRBV27 and TRBJ2-7; 7 positions match TRBD1. V gave up 5 bases and J gave up 2 bases; unmatched junction bases: 9. The germline V gene encodes CDR1 MNHEY and CDR2 SMNVEV (reference sequence). The CDR3 runs to 15 residues. The DNA of the CDR3 is TGTGCCAGCAGTCCGCTTGACAGGGTTGCCTACGAGCAGTACTTC. Protein product: CASSPLDRVAYEQYF.

The chain employs TRBV10-1 and TRBJ2-2; the D gene is possibly TRBD1 (6 bases). Germline CDR1 and CDR2: WNHNN and SYGVQD (reference sequence). The CDR3 extends over 15 amino acids. V gave up 5 bases and J gave up 4 bases, with 14 bases separating them. The CDR3 DNA follows: TGCGCCAGCAGTCTAGACGGACAGACCACCGGGGAGCTGTTTTTT. This codes for CASSLDGQTTGELFF.

The CDR3 loop reads CAISESGLKGAVNYGYTF. The CDR3 region has the DNA TGTGCCATCAGTGAGTCGGGATTGAAGGGGGCAGTTAACTATGGCTACACCTTC. The chain uses TRBV10-3 and TRBJ1-2, with 7 bases lining up with TRBD1. Germline V gives CDR1 ENHRY, CDR2 SYGVKD. The CDR3 length is 18 residues. With 0 bases clipped from V and 1 base from J, the junction kept 11 bases outside the gene matches.

The rearrangement uses TRBV7-9 and TRBJ2-7; 9 positions agree with TRBD1. The CDR3 is made up of 17 amino acids. V lost 0 bases and J lost 5; bases outside the gene matches: 11. Germline loops: CDR1 SEHNR, CDR2 FQNEAQ (reference sequence). The CDR3 coding sequence is TGTGCCAGCAGCTTAGCCCAATCTGGACAGGGGATCGACGAGCAGTACTTC. This translates into CASSLAQSGQGIDEQYF.

Of note for this clone: Other nucleotide sequences in the sample specify the same CDR3. V gene TRBV18 combines with J gene TRBJ2-7, with TRBD1 identical over 7 bases. Trimming took 3 bases from V and 4 from J; bases not matched to a gene: 0. The CDR3 has 12 amino acids. Germline lookup yields CDR1 KGHSH and CDR2 LQKENI. The CDR3 loop is CASSPTGYEQYF. In DNA, the CDR3 is TGTGCCAGCTCACCGACAGGGTACGAGCAGTACTTC.

The chain uses TRBV5-1 and TRBJ1-6; a weak D match, TRBD1 (5 bases). V dropped 1 base and J dropped 0 bases, with 11 bases sitting between them. The CDR3 length is 17 residues. Germline CDR1 reads SGHRS; CDR2 reads YFSETQ. In DNA, the CDR3 is TGCGCCAGCAGCTTGTCCAGGGAACACTCCTATAATTCACCCCTCCACTTT. Translation gives CASSLSREHSYNSPLHF.

The rearrangement links TRBV6-5 to TRBJ1-6; D is ambiguous. Germline V lookup: CDR1 MNHEY, CDR2 SVGAGI. The CDR3 extends over 13 amino acids. V lost 2 bases and J 9 bases, leaving 8 bases between the germline ends. The CDR3, as DNA: TGTGCCAGCAGTTACGGTCGGGGTTCACCCCTCCACTTT. Translation: CASSYGRGSPLHF.

The CDR3 sequence: CASSLFASGGSYEQYF. The CDR3, as DNA: TGTGCCAGCAGTTTATTCGCTAGCGGAGGCTCCTACGAGCAGTACTTC. The chain has TRBV28 and TRBJ2-7, with TRBD2 matching 7 bases. Germline V gene data show CDR1 as MDHEN and CDR2 as SYDVKM. The trim removed 1 base at V and 0 bases at J, leaving 6 bases unmatched. The CDR3 has 16 residues.

This clone was picked up one time. The chain combines TRBV7-9 with TRBJ1-6, with unresolved D. This CDR3 is built from 15 residues. Trimming cost V 5 bases and J 7 bases, with 15 bases left between them. Germline values: CDR1 SEHNR, CDR2 FQNEAQ (reference sequence). This CDR3 reads CASSEQLTTNSPLHF. The CDR3 nucleotides are TGTGCCAGCAGCGAACAGCTAACCACAAATTCACCCCTCCACTTT.

This clone was recorded only once. The chain combines TRBV10-3 with TRBJ1-2; the D is unclear. This CDR3 is 12 amino acids long. Trimming stripped 4 bases from V and 6 bases from J, with 9 bases between. The germline V gene has CDR1 ENHRY and CDR2 SYGVKD. The CDR3 sequence: CAISAAGDGYTF. The DNA for the CDR3 is TGTGCCATCAGTGCGGCGGGAGATGGCTACACCTTC.

J is TRBJ2-6 and V is TRBV7-7, with 7 positions matching TRBD2. The germline V gene encodes CDR1 SSHAT and CDR2 FNYEAQ (reference sequence). The CDR3 extends over 16 amino acids. With V trimmed by 5 bases and J by 0 bases, 4 bases remained unmatched. CDR3 coding DNA: TGTGCCAGCAGCCCCGGGGGGTCCTCTGGGGCCAACGTCCTGACTTTC. It yields the protein CASSPGGSSGANVLTF.

The chain has TRBV29-1 and TRBJ2-7, with D possibly being TRBD1 (5 bases). There are 15 residues in the CDR3. Trimming removed 6 bases from V and 2 bases from J, with 20 bases in between. Germline CDR1 SQVTM, CDR2 ANQGSEA. The CDR3 sequence is CSVNDPAGQTYEQYF. As DNA, the CDR3 is TGCAGCGTAAATGATCCGGCAGGGCAGACCTACGAGCAGTACTTC.

V gene TRBV25-1 combines with J gene TRBJ2-7; 15 positions match TRBD2. This CDR3 is 15 amino acids long. CDR1 is MGHDK and CDR2 is SYGVNS in the germline V gene. The J segment lost 4 bases and the V segment lost 6 bases, leaving 4 bases of the junction unmatched. CDR3 nucleotides: TGTGCCAGCAGACCGGGACTAGCGGGGGGTTACGAGCAGTACTTC. Its translation is CASRPGLAGGYEQYF.

Only a few counts were recorded for this clone. The chain combines TRBV9 with TRBJ1-2, with D perhaps matching TRBD1 (6 bases). V lost 3 bases, J lost 7 bases, and 16 bases lay in between. CDR1 is SGDLS, CDR2 YYNGEE, per germline. This CDR3 is built from 14 residues. CDR3 bases: TGTGCCAGCAGCGCAATGGACAGCTGGTTTGGCTACACCTTC. It is translated as CASSAMDSWFGYTF. The whole variable domain, remainder taken from reference TRBV9 and TRBJ1-2, is DSGVTQTPKHLITATGQRVTLRCSPRSGDLSVYWYQQSLDQGLQFLIQYYNGEERAKGNILERFSAQQFPDLHSELNLSSLELGDSALYFCASSAMDSWFGYTFGSGTRLTVV.

The chain employs TRBV5-3 and TRBJ1-5; TRBD1 matches 9 bases. TRBV5-3 qualifies as an ORF whose function is uncertain. CDR3 length: 18 amino acids. Trimming cost V 4 bases and J 6 bases; bases outside gene matches: 17. The CDR3 DNA reads TGTGCCAGAAGCATCCGTCCCGGGACAGGGTGCAGACGTCAGCCCCAGCATTTT. Amino acids: CARSIRPGTGCRRQPQHF.

The V gene is TRBV19, the J gene TRBJ2-3, with 9 bases identical to TRBD2. The CDR3 sequence is 15 residues long. The V gene's germline CDR1 is LNHDA and CDR2 SQIVND (reference sequence). The V and J ends lost 4 bases and 6 bases, in that order; junction bases with no gene match: 8. The CDR3 is CASSRLAGNMDTQYF. CDR3 bases: TGTGCCAGTAGTAGGCTAGCGGGGAATATGGATACGCAGTATTTT.

The chain uses TRBV7-3 and TRBJ2-2, with D perhaps matching TRBD2 (5 bases). This CDR3 comprises 15 residues. Germline V CDR1 and CDR2: SGHTA, FQGTGA. The V gene lost 1 base and the J gene lost 2 bases, with 8 bases spanning the gap. The chain's CDR3 is CASSLMGANTGELFF. The CDR3 DNA is TGTGCCAGCAGCTTAATGGGAGCAAACACCGGGGAGCTGTTTTTT.

The genes are TRBV9 and TRBJ2-7, with 7 nucleotides matching TRBD1. CDR1 is SGDLS, CDR2 YYNGEE, per germline. The CDR3 is 14 amino acids. V lost 0 bases, J lost 2 bases, and 2 bases stayed unmatched. CDR3 residues: CASSVGGTAYEQYF. DNA of the CDR3: TGTGCCAGCAGCGTAGGTGGGACAGCCTACGAGCAGTACTTC.

The chain recombines TRBV9 with TRBJ1-4, with 7 bases aligning to TRBD1. The CDR3 consists of 17 residues. Per the germline V gene, CDR1 is SGDLS and CDR2 is YYNGEE. Germline trimming cut 3 bases from V and 5 bases from J; bases unmatched to any gene: 13. Here the CDR3 reads CASSASWDSGYNEKLFF. The DNA for the CDR3 is TGTGCCAGCAGCGCCTCTTGGGACAGCGGATACAATGAAAAACTGTTTTTT.

The chain links TRBV7-6 to TRBJ2-4, with TRBD2 matching over 8 bases. The J segment lost 0 bases and the V segment lost 1 base, leaving 2 bases of the junction unmatched. The CDR3 is made up of 16 amino acids. Germline values: CDR1 SGHVS, CDR2 FNYEAQ. The CDR3 DNA sequence: TGTGCCAGCAGCTTAGAGGCGGGAGGAGCCAAAAACATTCAGTACTTC. Translating it yields CASSLEAGGAKNIQYF.

The chain joins TRBV24-1 to TRBJ2-1; 8 positions agree with TRBD1. The CDR3 extends over 14 amino acids. The ends lost 3 bases at V and 8 bases at J; junction bases unmatched: 5. The germline CDR1 and CDR2 sequences are KGHDR and SFDVKD. The CDR3 nucleotides are TGTGCCACCAGTGATCGGACAGGGTCCGATGAGCAGTTCTTC. This encodes CATSDRTGSDEQFF.

The V gene is TRBV19, the J gene TRBJ2-3; a weak D match, TRBD2 (7 bases). CDR1 and CDR2 from the germline V gene are LNHDA and SQIVND (reference sequence). Trimming stripped 7 bases from V and 2 bases from J, with 10 bases between. This CDR3 is built from 13 residues. CDR3 nucleotide sequence: TGTGCCAGTAACGGGGGGCCCACAGATACGCAGTATTTT. Its translation is CASNGGPTDTQYF.

This clone was recorded only once. This chain uses TRBV6-5 with TRBJ2-1; D gene uncertain. The germline gives CDR1 MNHEY, CDR2 SVGAGI. The CDR3 has 13 residues. Trimming took off 0 bases at V and 6 bases at J, with 6 bases between the two ends. Here the CDR3 reads CASSYSIGNEQFF. CDR3 nucleotide sequence: TGTGCCAGCAGTTACTCGATCGGCAATGAGCAGTTCTTC.

The chain has TRBV2 and TRBJ1-5; no reliable D call. The germline V gene has CDR1 SNHLY and CDR2 FYNNEI. The CDR3 consists of 12 residues. Between the trimmed V and J ends, which lost 2 bases and 9 bases, there was a span of 8 bases. CDR3 bases: TGTGCCAGCAGTGAACAGGCCAGGCCCCAGCATTTT. The encoded protein is CASSEQARPQHF.

The CDR3 DNA follows: TGTGCCAGCAGTGACAGAGTCACAGATACGCAGTATTTT. Translated, it gives CASSDRVTDTQYF. The rearrangement uses TRBV6-2 or TRBV6-3 and TRBJ2-3; D may be TRBD1 (5 bases). The germline V gene encodes CDR1 MNHEY and CDR2 SVGEGT. Between the trimmed V and J ends, which lost 5 bases and 2 bases, there was a span of 8 bases. The CDR3 is made up of 13 amino acids.

The rearrangement links TRBV3-1 (or the pseudogene TRBV3-2) to TRBJ1-4; no firm D call. Trimming stripped 3 bases from V and 6 bases from J, with 11 bases between. Germline V gene lookup returns CDR1 LGHDT and CDR2 YNNKEL (reference sequence). The CDR3 loop spans 14 amino acids. The CDR3 nucleotides are TGTGCCAGCAGCCAGACGACCGGGTATGAAAAACTGTTTTTT. Translating gives CASSQTTGYEKLFF.

The CDR3 DNA reads as TGCGCCAGCAGCTTCCGGAGCACAGATACGCAGTATTTT. Its protein product is CASSFRSTDTQYF. The chain combines TRBV5-1 with TRBJ2-3; D remains unclear. CDR3 length equals 13 residues. CDR1 SGHRS and CDR2 YFSETQ come from the germline V gene. The V end was cut by 2 bases, the J end by 0 bases, with 4 bases between.

The V call is TRBV27, the J call TRBJ2-2; D is possibly TRBD1 (5 bases). The germline V gene has CDR1 MNHEY and CDR2 SMNVEV (reference sequence). CDR3 length: 14 residues. V dropped 1 base and J dropped 6 bases, with 9 bases sitting between them. The CDR3 region has the DNA TGTGCCAGCAGTTTATTTCAGGGTTCCGGGGAGCTGTTTTTT. Amino acid sequence: CASSLFQGSGELFF.

This clone was picked up a small number of times. DNA of the CDR3: TGTGCCAGCAGCTTATTTCAGGGGGCATATGGCTACACCTTC. Residues: CASSLFQGAYGYTF. The chain joins TRBV7-9 to TRBJ1-2; 8 bases agree with TRBD1. CDR1 and CDR2 from the germline V gene are SEHNR and FQNEAQ (reference sequence). The CDR3 is 14 amino acids. Trimming removed 2 bases from V and 5 bases from J; junction bases left unmatched: 4.

The J gene is TRBJ1-1, the V gene TRBV19; D possibly corresponds to TRBD1 (5 bases). V gave up 3 bases and J gave up 2 bases, with 7 bases separating them. CDR3 length: 13 amino acids. Germline V gene data show CDR1 as LNHDA and CDR2 as SQIVND (reference sequence). CDR3 sequence (DNA): TGTGCCAGTAGTATTGACAGAAACACTGAAGCTTTCTTT. This encodes CASSIDRNTEAFF.